This TCR beta chain was captured by sequencing in a study of blood T cell repertoires in COVID-19. Study-level information: T cells, B-cell-depleted T cells, or PBMCs supplied cDNA or gDNA.

Profiling relied on immunoSEQ multiplex PCR, and the TCRdb table lists in-frame clones only, not all of them. The sample has over 150,000 clones, over 80% seen once. In germline, CDR1 is SGHDT, CDR2 YYEEEE. The CDR3 contains 17 residues. The V and J ends lost 1 base and 0 bases respectively, with 11 bases between them. The TCR sequence derives from a woman aged 60-75 years who had recovered from COVID-19. Source material: peripheral blood. The chain joins TRBV5-6 to TRBJ1-6, with D unresolved. The CDR3 reads CASSLRSSHSYNSPLHF. CDR3 DNA sequence: TGTGCCAGCAGCTTGCGATCGAGCCACTCCTATAATTCACCCCTCCACTTT.